A single sample is the source of the 28 T cell receptor beta chains below, sequenced in a study of blood T cell repertoires in COVID-19. Only in-frame clones appear in the TCRdb table, and some are missing; sequencing was by immunoSEQ multiplex PCR. The data contain 130,000 to 150,000 clones, around nine tenths of them singletons. The sample consisted of peripheral blood. The receptors stem from a woman aged 45-59 years with active or convalescent COVID-19.

The V and J genes are TRBV29-1 and TRBJ1-1; D may be TRBD1 (6 bases). V was shortened by 7 bases and J by 11 bases, with 17 bases between the two germline ends. Germline CDR1 and CDR2: SQVTM and ANQGSEA. The CDR3 has 11 amino acids. Here the CDR3 reads CSAYREPKAFF. CDR3 nucleotide sequence: TGCAGCGCCTACAGGGAGCCGAAGGCTTTCTTT. Supplemented by reference TRBV29-1 and TRBJ1-1, the full variable domain reads SAVISQKPSRDICQRGTSLTIQCQVDSQVTMMFWYRQQPGQSLTLIATANQGSEATYESGFVIDKFPISRPNLTFSTLTVSNMSPEDSSIYLCSAYREPKAFFGQGTRLTVV.

The chain carries TRBV19 and TRBJ1-2; D not certain. CDR1 is LNHDA and CDR2 is SQIVND in the germline V gene (reference sequence). The CDR3 runs to 15 residues. V lost 1 base and J lost 1, with 10 bases in between. The CDR3 DNA reads TGTGCCAGTAGTATAGTCCCGCCAGTTAACTATGGCTACACCTTC. It is translated as CASSIVPPVNYGYTF.

This clone was seen once. V is TRBV5-4 and J is TRBJ2-5; 9 bases line up with TRBD1. Germline V lookup: CDR1 SGHNT, CDR2 YYREEE (reference sequence). This CDR3 comprises 13 residues. Trimming took 7 bases from V and 4 from J; bases not matched to a gene: 5. The CDR3, as DNA: TGTGCCAGCGCTACAGGGGGCGCAGAGACCCAGTACTTC. Translation gives CASATGGAETQYF. The full variable domain, completed using reference TRBV5-4 and TRBJ2-5, is ETGVTQSPTHLIKTRGQQVTLRCSSQSGHNTVSWYQQALGQGPQFIFQYYREEENGRGNFPPRFSGLQFPNYSSELNVNALELDDSALYLCASATGGAETQYFGPGTRLLVL.

The chain links TRBV6-2 or TRBV6-3 to TRBJ1-2, with a possible D match to TRBD1 (5 bases). Germline V gene data show CDR1 as MNHEY and CDR2 as SVGEGT. The germline V and J ends were trimmed by 5 bases and 7 bases, with 11 bases remaining between them. The CDR3 sequence is 12 residues long. CDR3 amino acids: CASSNLRGGYTF. In DNA, the CDR3 is TGTGCCAGCAGTAACCTAAGGGGTGGCTACACCTTC.

This chain connects TRBV30 to TRBJ2-7; 12 bases are shared with TRBD2. V lost 3 bases and J lost 6; bases outside the gene matches: 9. This CDR3 comprises 15 residues. Germline values: CDR1 GTSNPN, CDR2 SVGIG (reference sequence). The CDR3 DNA sequence: TGTGCCTGGAGGACGCCCTCTAGCGGGGGGGGCGAGCAGTACTTC. It specifies CAWRTPSSGGGEQYF.

The chain carries TRBV7-9 and TRBJ2-1, with 9 bases aligning to TRBD2. Germline lookup yields CDR1 SEHNR and CDR2 FQNEAQ (reference sequence). The CDR3 length is 14 residues. V shed 3 bases, J shed 10 bases, and the junction held 7 bases outside the gene matches. As DNA, the CDR3 is TGTGCCAGCAGCTTCGGGCTAGCGGGGAGAGAGCAGTTCTTC. Protein product: CASSFGLAGREQFF.

J is TRBJ1-2 and V is TRBV10-3, with D perhaps TRBD1 (5 bases). Per the germline V gene, CDR1 is ENHRY and CDR2 is SYGVKD. Trimming took off 6 bases at V and 4 bases at J, with 15 bases between the two ends. The CDR3 length is 14 residues. In nucleotides, the CDR3 is TGTGCCATCAGCCTAGGGGTTGGTGGCTATGGCTACACCTTC. Protein product: CAISLGVGGYGYTF.

This chain uses TRBV27 with TRBJ2-3; possibly TRBD1 for D (5 bases). V gave up 5 bases and J gave up 2 bases, with 11 bases separating them. The CDR3 is made up of 14 amino acids. Germline V gene lookup returns CDR1 MNHEY and CDR2 SMNVEV (reference sequence). As DNA, the CDR3 is TGTGCCAGCAGTGTCAGGGTAACCACAGATACGCAGTATTTT. As protein: CASSVRVTTDTQYF.

The CDR3 protein is CASSLFDLAGGPGEQYF. CDR3 DNA: TGTGCCAGCAGTTTATTCGATCTAGCGGGAGGGCCGGGAGAGCAGTACTTC. The rearrangement uses TRBV28 and TRBJ2-7, with 12 bases matching TRBD2. Per germline, CDR1 MDHEN and CDR2 SYDVKM. Trimming took 1 base from V and 7 from J; bases not matched to a gene: 11. The CDR3 covers 17 residues.

This sequence joins TRBV7-9 and TRBJ2-7, with 9 bases that match TRBD2. The CDR3 totals 15 residues. V lost 0 bases and J lost 7; bases outside the gene matches: 7. From germline, CDR1 is SEHNR and CDR2 FQNEAQ (reference sequence). This CDR3 reads CASSLASGRPGEQYF. For the CDR3, the DNA is TGTGCCAGCAGCTTAGCTAGCGGGAGACCGGGGGAGCAGTACTTC.

CDR3 sequence: CASSIDRTGYEQYF. In DNA, the CDR3 is TGTGCCAGCAGCATAGACAGGACTGGGTACGAGCAGTACTTC. The V and J genes are TRBV6-2 or TRBV6-3 and TRBJ2-7, with D possibly matching TRBD1 (6 bases). The CDR3 has 14 residues. Germline CDR1 MNHEY, CDR2 SVGEGT. V was shortened by 6 bases and J by 4 bases, with 16 bases between the two germline ends.

CDR3 amino acids: CASSKQGNLQNGYTF. The CDR3 nucleotides read TGTGCCAGCAGCAAACAGGGTAATCTGCAGAATGGCTACACCTTC. This rearrangement joins TRBV9 to TRBJ1-2; D is perhaps TRBD1 (6 bases). CDR1 is SGDLS and CDR2 is YYNGEE in the germline V gene. The ends were cut back, 4 bases at V and 6 bases at J, with 19 bases in the middle. The CDR3 totals 15 residues.

The chain employs TRBV7-9 and TRBJ2-3; the D gene is possibly TRBD1 (6 bases). This CDR3 is built from 13 residues. CDR1 and CDR2 (germline): SEHNR, FQNEAQ (reference sequence). Trimming pared 4 bases from V and 6 bases from J, leaving 11 bases between. CDR3 region: CASSSGVADTQYF. The CDR3 DNA reads as TGTGCCAGCAGCTCAGGGGTCGCTGATACGCAGTATTTT. Full variable domain (outside the CDR3, taken from reference TRBV7-9 and TRBJ2-3): DTGVSQNPRHKITKRGQNVTFRCDPISEHNRLYWYRQTLGQGPEFLTYFQNEAQLEKSRLLSDRFSAERPKGSFSTLEIQRTEQGDSAMYLCASSSGVADTQYFGPGTRLTVL.

The chain uses TRBV5-1 and TRBJ2-2; D not certain. The CDR3 extends over 17 amino acids. Trimming removed 1 base from V and 0 bases from J, with 13 bases in between. Germline CDR1 SGHRS, CDR2 YFSETQ. CDR3 in amino acids: CASSLRSVASNTGELFF. CDR3 in DNA: TGCGCCAGCAGCTTGAGGTCCGTAGCTTCGAACACCGGGGAGCTGTTTTTT.

This rearrangement joins TRBV3-1 (or the pseudogene TRBV3-2) to TRBJ1-2; weak D call: TRBD1 (6 bases). Germline V lookup: CDR1 LGHDT, CDR2 YNNKEL (reference sequence). Trimming removed 1 base from V and 9 bases from J, with 15 bases in between. The CDR3 has 14 amino acids. CDR3 loop: CASSQAGAVYRYTF. The CDR3 nucleotides are TGTGCCAGCAGCCAAGCAGGGGCGGTTTATCGCTACACCTTC.

J is TRBJ1-2 and V is TRBV3-1 (or the pseudogene TRBV3-2); D call uncertain. The V and J ends lost 6 bases and 2 bases respectively, with 7 bases between them. The CDR3 totals 12 residues. Germline CDR1 LGHDT, CDR2 YNNKEL (reference sequence). The CDR3 reads CASSNRNYGYTF. Here the CDR3 DNA reads TGTGCCAGCAGTAACCGGAACTATGGCTACACCTTC.

The chain is built from TRBV13 and TRBJ2-5, with a weak D call TRBD1 (6 bases). CDR3 length equals 14 residues. Between the trimmed V and J ends, which lost 4 bases and 3 bases, there was a span of 12 bases. Germline CDR1 PRHDT, CDR2 FYEKMQ (reference sequence). DNA of the CDR3: TGTGCCAGCAGCTCCCAGGGGATGGAAGAGACCCAGTACTTC. The encoded protein is CASSSQGMEETQYF.

The chain employs TRBV28 and TRBJ2-7; D may be TRBD1 (5 bases). Germline-derived CDR1 and CDR2 are MDHEN and SYDVKM. This CDR3 is 13 amino acids long. The germline V and J ends were trimmed by 5 bases and 3 bases, with 11 bases remaining between them. In nucleotides, the CDR3 is TGTGCCAGCAGTATTAACAGGTTCTACGAGCAGTACTTC. Protein product: CASSINRFYEQYF.

This chain joins TRBV27 and TRBJ2-1; TRBD2 agrees at 9 bases. Germline V gene lookup returns CDR1 MNHEY and CDR2 SMNVEV (reference sequence). Trimming removed 8 bases from V and 6 bases from J; junction bases left unmatched: 11. The CDR3 totals 15 residues. CDR3 DNA sequence: TGTGCCAGCCTTAAACTAGCGGGTAGGTCCAATGAGCAGTTCTTC. Protein product: CASLKLAGRSNEQFF.

This clone was seen more than once but under ten times. V usage is TRBV19 and J usage is TRBJ1-5; 7 positions match TRBD1. The CDR3 runs to 16 residues. J gave up 4 bases and V 4 bases, and 10 bases lay outside the gene matches. The germline gives CDR1 LNHDA, CDR2 SQIVND (reference sequence). The CDR3 bases are TGTGCCAGTAGTAACCCCGGGACAGACTTAAATCAGCCCCAGCATTTT. It yields the protein CASSNPGTDLNQPQHF.

The chain has TRBV28 and TRBJ2-1; D perhaps matches TRBD1 (5 bases). The CDR3 loop spans 11 amino acids. Germline CDR1 and CDR2: MDHEN and SYDVKM. Trimming left V 10 bases short and J 6 bases short, with 10 bases between. The CDR3 DNA is TGTGCCACCCAGACAGTCAATGAGCAGTTCTTC. Its protein is CATQTVNEQFF.

This rearrangement joins TRBV12-5 to TRBJ2-2; 10 bases fit TRBD1. This CDR3 has 16 amino acids. The trim removed 4 bases at V and 6 bases at J, leaving 8 bases unmatched. The V gene's germline CDR1 is LGHNT and CDR2 FRNRAP. The CDR3 loop reads CASGYHDRGLAGELFF. CDR3 DNA sequence: TGTGCTAGTGGTTACCATGACAGGGGGCTAGCCGGGGAGCTGTTTTTT. Variable domain in full (rest from reference TRBV12-5 and TRBJ2-2): DARVTQTPRHKVTEMGQEVTMRCQPILGHNTVFWYRQTMMQGLELLAYFRNRAPLDDSGMPKDRFSAEMPDATLATLKIQPSEPRDSAVYFCASGYHDRGLAGELFFGEGSRLTVL.

DNA for the CDR3: TGTGCAAGTCGCCCCGGACAGGGGGAAATGAACACTGAAGCTTTCTTT. Its protein product is CASRPGQGEMNTEAFF. This rearrangement joins TRBV12-2 to TRBJ1-1; TRBD1 reflects the table's D call only, with no check against the DNA. TRBV12-2 represents a pseudogene. The CDR3 loop spans 16 amino acids.

This chain links TRBV5-1 with TRBJ2-1; the match to TRBD1 covers 10 bases. Germline lookup yields CDR1 SGHRS and CDR2 YFSETQ. V dropped 0 bases and J dropped 7; count of bases not matched to a gene: 4. The CDR3 runs 15 residues. DNA of the CDR3: TGCGCCAGCAGCTTGGAGGGGACAGGGGAAAATGAGCAGTTCTTC. Protein product: CASSLEGTGENEQFF.

The V and J genes are TRBV3-1 (or the pseudogene TRBV3-2) and TRBJ2-2; 7 bases map to TRBD2. Germline V gene lookup returns CDR1 LGHDT and CDR2 YNNKEL (reference sequence). V trimming: 1 base; J trimming: 2 bases; junction bases outside the gene matches: 4. There are 16 residues in the CDR3. Written as DNA, the CDR3 is TGTGCCAGCAGCCAAGGGGCTAGCGGAAACACCGGGGAGCTGTTTTTT. It encodes CASSQGASGNTGELFF.

The chain links TRBV3-1 (or the pseudogene TRBV3-2) to TRBJ2-1, with 9 positions matching TRBD2. CDR1 LGHDT and CDR2 YNNKEL come from the germline V gene (reference sequence). The trim removed 3 bases at V and 0 bases at J, leaving 6 bases unmatched. This CDR3 comprises 17 residues. The CDR3 nucleotides are TGTGCCAGCAGCCATTCCCGACTAGCGGTCTCCTACAATGAGCAGTTCTTC. This translates into CASSHSRLAVSYNEQFF.

This chain uses TRBV7-2 with TRBJ2-5; TRBD2 might be the D (6 bases). The germline CDR1 and CDR2 sequences are SGHTA and FQGNSA. CDR3 length: 16 amino acids. The V and J ends lost 8 bases and 1 base respectively, with 20 bases between them. The CDR3 here is CASFPYRGSGQETQYF. As DNA, the CDR3 is TGTGCCAGCTTTCCTTACCGGGGGAGCGGCCAAGAGACCCAGTACTTC.

V and J are TRBV9 and TRBJ1-2; D unresolved. Trimming left V 3 bases short and J 8 bases short, with 11 bases between. From germline, CDR1 is SGDLS and CDR2 YYNGEE. The CDR3 spans 12 residues. The CDR3 sequence: CASSESFGGYTF. CDR3 DNA sequence: TGTGCCAGCAGCGAGTCATTTGGCGGCTACACCTTC. The full variable domain, completed using reference TRBV9 and TRBJ1-2, is DSGVTQTPKHLITATGQRVTLRCSPRSGDLSVYWYQQSLDQGLQFLIQYYNGEERAKGNILERFSAQQFPDLHSELNLSSLELGDSALYFCASSESFGGYTFGSGTRLTVV.